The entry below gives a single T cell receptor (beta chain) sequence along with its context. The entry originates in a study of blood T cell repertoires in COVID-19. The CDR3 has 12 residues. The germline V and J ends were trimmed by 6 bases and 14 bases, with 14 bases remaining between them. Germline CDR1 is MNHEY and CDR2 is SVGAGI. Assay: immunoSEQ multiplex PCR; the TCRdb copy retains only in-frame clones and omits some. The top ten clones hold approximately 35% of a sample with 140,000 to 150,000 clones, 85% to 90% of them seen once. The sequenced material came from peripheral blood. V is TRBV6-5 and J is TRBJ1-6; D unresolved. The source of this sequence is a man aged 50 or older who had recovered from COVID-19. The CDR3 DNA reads TGTGCCAGCAGCGTAGACGGGGTAGCCCTCCACTTT. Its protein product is CASSVDGVALHF.